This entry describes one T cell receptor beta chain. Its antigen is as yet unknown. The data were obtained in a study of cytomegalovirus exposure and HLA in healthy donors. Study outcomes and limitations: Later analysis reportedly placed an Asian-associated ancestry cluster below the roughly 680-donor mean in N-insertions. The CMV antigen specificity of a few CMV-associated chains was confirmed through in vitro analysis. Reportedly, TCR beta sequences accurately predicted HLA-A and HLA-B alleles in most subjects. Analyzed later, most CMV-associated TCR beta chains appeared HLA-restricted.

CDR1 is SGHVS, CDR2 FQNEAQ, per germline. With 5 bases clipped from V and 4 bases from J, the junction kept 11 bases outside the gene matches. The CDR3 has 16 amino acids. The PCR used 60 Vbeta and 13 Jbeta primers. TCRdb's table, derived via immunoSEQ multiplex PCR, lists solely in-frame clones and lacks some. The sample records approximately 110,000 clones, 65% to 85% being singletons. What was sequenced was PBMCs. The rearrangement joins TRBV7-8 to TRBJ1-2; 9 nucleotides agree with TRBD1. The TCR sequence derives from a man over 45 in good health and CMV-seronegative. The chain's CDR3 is CASSLKQGAKLYGYTF. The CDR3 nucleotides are TGTGCCAGCAGCCTCAAACAGGGGGCGAAACTCTATGGCTACACCTTC.